The sequence of this T cell receptor beta chain was determined in a study of response to subunit inactivated influenza vaccine. This clonotype occurred a few times. A single record per CDR3 protein comes from TCRdb applying MiXCR to the RT-PCR reads. The table has over 400,000 distinct CDR3 sequences, over 10% seen once. Unmatched junction bases numbered 8, after V lost 5 bases and J lost 2 bases. The CDR3 loop spans 16 amino acids. The germline V gene has CDR1 SEHNR and CDR2 FQNEAQ (reference sequence). The specimen was PBMCs from blood, collected more than 35 days after vaccination. The chain joins TRBV7-9 to TRBJ2-1, with 8 bases identical to TRBD2. This sequence was found in a man aged 50-59 years who received an inactivated influenza vaccine. The CDR3 DNA follows: TGTGCCAGCAGCCCCTTTAGCGGGATCCCCTACAATGAGCAGTTCTTC. Translating gives CASSPFSGIPYNEQFF.